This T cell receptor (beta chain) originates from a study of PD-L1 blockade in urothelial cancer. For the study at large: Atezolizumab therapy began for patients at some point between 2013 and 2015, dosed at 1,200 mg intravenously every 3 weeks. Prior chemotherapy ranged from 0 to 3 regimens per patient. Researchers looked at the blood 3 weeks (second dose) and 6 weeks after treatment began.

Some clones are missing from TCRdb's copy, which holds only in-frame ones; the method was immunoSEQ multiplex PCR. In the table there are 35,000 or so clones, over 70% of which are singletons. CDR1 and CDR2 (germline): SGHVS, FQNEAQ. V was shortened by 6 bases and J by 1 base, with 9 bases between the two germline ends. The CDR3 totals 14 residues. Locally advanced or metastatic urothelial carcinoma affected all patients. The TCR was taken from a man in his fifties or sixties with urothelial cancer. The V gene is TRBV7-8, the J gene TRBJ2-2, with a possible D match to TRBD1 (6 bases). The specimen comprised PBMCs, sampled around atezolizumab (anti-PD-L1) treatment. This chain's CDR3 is CASSLGGNTGELFF. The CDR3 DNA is TGTGCCAGCAGTCTAGGGGGGAACACCGGGGAGCTGTTTTTT.